This T cell receptor (beta chain) comes out of a study of blood T cell repertoires in COVID-19. There are 12 residues in the CDR3. The germline V gene has CDR1 SGHAT and CDR2 FQDESV (reference sequence). V shed 2 bases, J shed 8 bases, and the junction held 2 bases outside the gene matches. Using immunoSEQ multiplex PCR, the repertoire was profiled, and TCRdb retains in-frame clones only, with some absent. The sample has 150,000 to 200,000 clones, 84% seen once. This TCR came from a woman aged 80 or over with acute or convalescent COVID-19. Sequenced: peripheral blood. The chain uses TRBV11-1 and TRBJ1-2; TRBD1 matches at 7 bases. The CDR3 reads CASSLRQGGYTF. The CDR3 DNA reads as TGTGCCAGCAGCTTAAGACAGGGCGGCTACACCTTC.